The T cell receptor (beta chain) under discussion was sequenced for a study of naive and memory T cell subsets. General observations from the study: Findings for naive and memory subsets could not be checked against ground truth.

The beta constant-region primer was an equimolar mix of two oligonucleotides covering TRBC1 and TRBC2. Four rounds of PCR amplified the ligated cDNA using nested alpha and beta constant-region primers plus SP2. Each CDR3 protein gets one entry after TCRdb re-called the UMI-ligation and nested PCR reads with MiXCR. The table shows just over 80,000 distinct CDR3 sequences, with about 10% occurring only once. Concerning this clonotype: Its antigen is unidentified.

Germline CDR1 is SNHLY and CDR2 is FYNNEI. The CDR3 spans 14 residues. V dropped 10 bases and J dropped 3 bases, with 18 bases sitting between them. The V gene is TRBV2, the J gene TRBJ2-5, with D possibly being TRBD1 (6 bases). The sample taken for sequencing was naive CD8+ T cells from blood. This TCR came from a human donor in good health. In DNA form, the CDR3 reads TGTGCCATTAGCCTCCGGGACACCAAAGAGACCCAGTACTTC. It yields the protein CAISLRDTKETQYF.